Following are 30 T cell receptor beta chains from one sample sequenced in a study of blood T cells in healthy people across ages. Using a J-beta primer mix together with a sample-barcoded 5' primer, a second PCR was run for about 6 to 12 cycles. TCRdb passed the 5' RACE reads through MiXCR, listing each CDR3 protein once. This sample yields 1 million to 1.2 million distinct CDR3 sequences, of which roughly two fifths are seen a single time; roughly 13% belongs to the top ten. Sequenced material: blood. The receptors stem from a young man in good health.

The table lists this clonotype with a few counts. V is TRBV6-5 and J is TRBJ2-2; D perhaps matches TRBD1 (6 bases). This CDR3 comprises 14 residues. With 7 bases removed from V and 0 bases from J, the gap between germline ends came to 9 bases. The germline CDR1 and CDR2 sequences are MNHEY and SVGAGI. This CDR3 reads CASTQGSNTGELFF. DNA of the CDR3: TGTGCCAGCACTCAGGGGTCGAACACCGGGGAGCTGTTTTTT.

The chain uses TRBV4-1 and TRBJ1-5; D is perhaps TRBD1 (5 bases). CDR1 MGHRA and CDR2 YSYEKL come from the germline V gene. The CDR3 has 18 residues. V was pared by 1 base and J by 0 bases, with 16 bases between. The CDR3 sequence is CASSQVATGMNSNQPQHF. The CDR3 DNA reads TGCGCCAGCAGCCAAGTGGCTACAGGTATGAATAGCAATCAGCCCCAGCATTTT.

The chain employs TRBV20-1 and TRBJ2-3; D call uncertain. The germline V and J ends were trimmed by 5 bases and 6 bases, with 12 bases remaining between them. From germline, CDR1 is DFQATT and CDR2 SNEGSKA (reference sequence). The CDR3 extends over 12 amino acids. The DNA of the CDR3 is TGCAGTGCTGACGACGGTGGGGATACGCAGTATTTT. Translating it yields CSADDGGDTQYF.

This clonotype was seen a handful of times. The genes are TRBV7-2 and TRBJ1-2, with TRBD1 matching over 7 bases. Looked up from germline, CDR1 is SGHTA and CDR2 is FQGNSA. There are 15 residues in the CDR3. After removal of 0 bases from V and 7 bases from J, the junction contained 8 bases not matched to a gene. CDR3 DNA sequence: TGTGCCAGCAGCTTAGCCAACTCAGGGGGGGTTGGCTACACCTTC. It codes for CASSLANSGGVGYTF.

The sample holds a few counts of this clonotype. The V call is TRBV12-3 or TRBV12-4, the J call TRBJ2-1; tentatively, D is TRBD1 (6 bases). Trimming pared 3 bases from V and 13 bases from J, leaving 22 bases between. The CDR3 is made up of 15 amino acids. The CDR3 region is CASSFGGSEQGRQFF. CDR3 in DNA: TGTGCCAGCAGTTTTGGGGGCTCAGAACAGGGTAGACAGTTCTTC.

The chain has TRBV20-1 and TRBJ1-3, with TRBD1 matching over 10 bases. With 1 base clipped from V and 4 bases from J, the junction kept 7 bases outside the gene matches. Looked up from germline, CDR1 is DFQATT and CDR2 is SNEGSKA (reference sequence). The CDR3 spans 16 residues. The CDR3: CSARGQDRGKGNTIYF. In nucleotides, the CDR3 is TGCAGTGCTAGAGGGCAGGACAGGGGGAAAGGAAACACCATATATTTT.

The chain combines TRBV20-1 with TRBJ2-2; TRBD2 aligns across 8 bases. Germline V gives CDR1 DFQATT, CDR2 SNEGSKA (reference sequence). This CDR3 is built from 17 residues. The J segment lost 0 bases and the V segment lost 2 bases, leaving 8 bases of the junction unmatched. CDR3 DNA sequence: TGCAGTGCTAGAAGGCGGGGGGCCCGAGCGAACACCGGGGAGCTGTTTTTT. Its protein is CSARRRGARANTGELFF.

This rearrangement joins TRBV18 to TRBJ2-7, with D unclear. Trimming took off 5 bases at V and 2 bases at J, with 7 bases between the two ends. This CDR3 has 12 amino acids. CDR1 is KGHSH and CDR2 is LQKENI in the germline V gene. Written as DNA, the CDR3 is TGTGCCAGCTCAACATTAACCTACGAGCAGTACTTC. This translates into CASSTLTYEQYF.

The chain has TRBV11-2 and TRBJ2-4; D perhaps matches TRBD2 (5 bases). The CDR3 loop spans 13 amino acids. Germline loops: CDR1 SGHAT, CDR2 FQNNGV. Deletions cut 7 bases from V and 6 bases from J, with 13 bases between. CDR3 in amino acids: CASTPSGLNIQYF. DNA of the CDR3: TGTGCCAGCACCCCAAGCGGCCTAAACATTCAGTACTTC. Based on the CDR3 plus reference TRBV11-2 and TRBJ2-4, the full variable domain is EAGVAQSPRYKIIEKRQSVAFWCNPISGHATLYWYQQILGQGPKLLIQFQNNGVVDDSQLPKDRFSAERLKGVDSTLKIQPAKLEDSAVYLCASTPSGLNIQYFGAGTRLSVL.

There are a few counts of this clonotype. V usage is TRBV7-9 and J usage is TRBJ2-1; D may correspond to TRBD1 or TRBD2 (6 bases each). The J call is uncertain, as TRBJ2-7 better fits the DNA end. Germline V gene sequence: CDR1 SEHNR, CDR2 FQNEAQ (reference sequence). The CDR3 length is 20 residues. CDR3 nucleotides: TGTGCCAGCAGCCCAAAGGGGGGACAACGACAACAACTTGCCTACAATGAGCAGTACTTC. Amino acid sequence: CASSPKGGQRQQLAYNEQYF.

Concerning this clonotype: One end of the junction varies from germline; a read error may be responsible. The chain carries TRBV2 and TRBJ2-1; D is perhaps TRBD2 (5 bases). Germline V gene sequence: CDR1 SNHLY, CDR2 FYNNEI. CDR3 length equals 12 residues. Here the CDR3 DNA reads TGTGCCTGCAGTGGAGGTGGCGGCGAGCAGTTCTTC. Translated: CACSGGGGEQFF.

About this clonotype: A read error may explain this, as a much larger clone is one base away. V usage is TRBV6-5 and J usage is TRBJ2-1, with a possible D match to TRBD2 (5 bases). The J call may be faulty, since TRBJ2-7 better matches the DNA end. Germline CDR1 is MNHEY and CDR2 is SVGAGI. The CDR3 has 13 residues. The CDR3 loop reads CASSPRHGNEQYF. DNA of the CDR3: TGTGCCAGCAGCCCTAGGCACGGGAATGAGCAGTACTTC.

The count of this clonotype is one. The V call is TRBV27, the J call TRBJ1-4; D possibly corresponds to TRBD1 (5 bases). Between the trimmed V and J ends, which lost 1 base and 4 bases, there was a span of 10 bases. The CDR3 totals 15 residues. Germline lookup yields CDR1 MNHEY and CDR2 SMNVEV (reference sequence). The CDR3 region is CASSLFGGVNEKLFF. CDR3 nucleotide sequence: TGTGCCAGCAGTTTATTTGGGGGTGTTAATGAAAAACTGTTTTTT.

In regard to this clonotype: One end of the junction varies from germline; a read error may be responsible. This sequence joins TRBV7-7 and TRBJ2-1; 10 nucleotides match TRBD2. This CDR3 is 15 amino acids long. CDR1 is SSHAT, CDR2 FNYEAQ, per germline (reference sequence). This CDR3 is CASSRNSGGANEQFF. DNA of the CDR3: TGTGCTAGCAGCAGGAACAGCGGGGGGGCTAATGAGCAGTTCTTC. The full variable domain, rest sourced from reference TRBV7-7 and TRBJ2-1, is GAGVSQSPRYKVTKRGQDVTLRCDPISSHATLYWYQQALGQGPEFLTYFNYEAQPDKSGLPSDRFSAERPEGSISTLTIQRTEQRDSAMYRCASSRNSGGANEQFFGPGTRLTVL.

This clonotype appeared a few times. The chain has TRBV7-6 and TRBJ1-4, with 7 bases that match TRBD1. In germline, CDR1 is SGHVS, CDR2 FNYEAQ. Trimming took 4 bases from V and 3 from J; bases not matched to a gene: 2. This CDR3 has 14 amino acids. The CDR3, as DNA: TGTGCCAGCAGCTCAGGGGGTTCTAATGAAAAACTGTTTTTT. It yields the protein CASSSGGSNEKLFF.

The rearrangement links TRBV4-1 to TRBJ2-7; TRBD2 matches at 10 bases. This CDR3 has 16 residues. Per germline, CDR1 MGHRA and CDR2 YSYEKL. Trimming at V came to 0 bases and at J to 7 bases, leaving 9 bases not matched to a gene. The CDR3, as DNA: TGCGCCAGCAGCCAAGATCCAGCGGGGGGGTTCAATGAGCAGTACTTC. Its translation is CASSQDPAGGFNEQYF.

The chain uses TRBV5-4 and TRBJ1-1; D is unresolved. V was clipped by 3 bases and J by 1 base, with 10 bases between them. The CDR3 has 14 residues. Germline V CDR1 and CDR2: SGHNT, YYREEE (reference sequence). This chain's CDR3 is CASSSEVGNTEAFF. Here the CDR3 DNA reads TGTGCCAGCAGCTCGGAGGTCGGGAACACTGAAGCTTTCTTT.

This sequence joins TRBV20-1 and TRBJ2-3, with 9 bases that match TRBD2. The CDR3 contains 17 residues. Trimming cost V 5 bases and J 1 base; bases outside gene matches: 13. Germline V CDR1 and CDR2: DFQATT, SNEGSKA (reference sequence). CDR3 loop: CSAPGVAGVSGTDTQYF. As DNA, the CDR3 is TGCAGTGCTCCCGGGGTAGCGGGGGTCTCTGGCACAGATACGCAGTATTTT.

Only a few counts were recorded for this clonotype. J is TRBJ1-6 and V is TRBV5-6; D ambiguous. V dropped 4 bases and J dropped 7 bases, with 27 bases sitting between them. CDR1 and CDR2 from the germline V gene are SGHDT and YYEEEE. The CDR3 consists of 19 residues. In DNA, the CDR3 is TGTGCCAGCAGCCAGTCCAGAGAATGGACCTATCGGGAGAATTCACCCCTCCACTTT. As protein: CASSQSREWTYRENSPLHF.

This clonotype was detected ten times or more. This could be a read error, since a much larger clone is one nucleotide away. The chain combines TRBV20-1 with TRBJ1-2; D is undetermined. This CDR3 contains 15 residues. Germline V gene data show CDR1 as DFQATT and CDR2 as SNEGSKA (reference sequence). Deletions cut 0 bases from V and 5 bases from J, with 16 bases between. The CDR3 DNA is TGCAGTGCTAGAGATATAGGTGTCAGCTCGTATGGCTACACCTTC. It is translated as CSARDIGVSSYGYTF.

This clonotype has just one count. The chain's CDR3 is CASSPGQGVSTEAFF. The CDR3 DNA reads as TGTGCCAGCAGCCCGGGACAGGGGGTCTCCACTGAAGCTTTCTTT. The rearrangement links TRBV7-8 to TRBJ1-1; 11 nucleotides agree with TRBD1. The V and J ends lost 5 bases and 4 bases, in that order; junction bases with no gene match: 6. Germline assignment: CDR1 SGHVS and CDR2 FQNEAQ. This CDR3 contains 15 residues.

V usage is TRBV12-3 or TRBV12-4 and J usage is TRBJ1-5; 8 nucleotides align to TRBD1. The V and J ends lost 5 bases and 5 bases, in that order; junction bases with no gene match: 5. The CDR3 is made up of 14 amino acids. The CDR3 loop reads CASSLDRDDQPQHF. The CDR3 DNA follows: TGTGCCAGCAGTCTGGACAGGGACGATCAGCCCCAGCATTTT.

The CDR3 sequence: CATARLRFGEKLFF. The CDR3 DNA is TGTGCCACCGCGCGTTTGAGGTTTGGAGAAAAACTGTTTTTT. The genes are TRBV15 and TRBJ1-4; D uncertain. The CDR3 covers 14 residues. Trimming removed 8 bases from V and 8 bases from J, with 18 bases in between. CDR1 is LNHNV and CDR2 is YYDKDF in the germline V gene (reference sequence).

V usage is TRBV27 and J usage is TRBJ1-5; D unresolved. CDR1 is MNHEY and CDR2 is SMNVEV in the germline V gene (reference sequence). The CDR3 consists of 14 residues. V was pared by 3 bases and J by 7 bases, with 13 bases between. The CDR3 DNA reads as TGTGCCAGCAGTTTGGTCGGGATTGGGCAGCCCCAGCATTTT. Its protein product is CASSLVGIGQPQHF.

This clonotype was seen repeatedly, ten times or more. The chain employs TRBV6-5 and TRBJ2-7; TRBD1 matches 8 bases. CDR1 MNHEY and CDR2 SVGAGI come from the germline V gene. The CDR3 has 14 residues. V gave up 6 bases and J gave up 0 bases; unmatched junction bases: 4. This CDR3 reads CASSRDRSSYEQYF. CDR3 in DNA: TGTGCCAGCAGCCGGGACAGGAGCTCCTACGAGCAGTACTTC.

The V gene is TRBV4-3, the J gene TRBJ1-1; TRBD1 aligns across 7 bases. Germline-derived CDR1 and CDR2 are LGHNA and YSLEER. The CDR3 length is 15 residues. V was pared by 0 bases and J by 5 bases, with 6 bases of the junction left unmatched. CDR3 bases: TGCGCCAGCAGCCAAGATAGGGGGCTAATAACTGAAGCTTTCTTT. It encodes CASSQDRGLITEAFF.

The CDR3 region has the DNA TGTGCCAGCAGTTGTGGGCCAGACAATGAGCAGTTCTTC. It encodes CASSCGPDNEQFF. J is TRBJ2-1 and V is TRBV27; D ambiguous. The CDR3 is made up of 13 amino acids. CDR1 is MNHEY, CDR2 SMNVEV, per germline (reference sequence). V was pared by 4 bases and J by 5 bases, with 9 bases between.

This clonotype occurred once. The V and J genes are TRBV9 and TRBJ1-1, with D possibly being TRBD1 (5 bases). Germline assignment: CDR1 SGDLS and CDR2 YYNGEE. The CDR3 extends over 16 amino acids. Trimming shortened V by 4 bases and J by 2 bases, and 18 bases separated the two germline ends. CDR3 DNA sequence: TGTGCCAGCAGCAGGGATTGGGAGACAGCTAACACTGAAGCTTTCTTT. Encoded protein: CASSRDWETANTEAFF.

This clonotype was found a few times. J is TRBJ2-3 and V is TRBV20-1, with 10 bases lining up with TRBD2. From germline, CDR1 is DFQATT and CDR2 SNEGSKA (reference sequence). There are 14 residues in the CDR3. V shed 1 base and J 5 bases; nucleotides not matched to a gene: 3. The CDR3, as DNA: TGCAGTGCTAGAGCTAGCGGGGGCTTAGATACGCAGTATTTT. Its translation: CSARASGGLDTQYF.

The rearrangement links TRBV27 to TRBJ2-1; 10 bases are shared with TRBD2. TRBJ2-7 explains the end of the DNA better; the J call may be wrong. CDR3 length: 16 residues. Per germline, CDR1 MNHEY and CDR2 SMNVEV (reference sequence). CDR3 nucleotide sequence: TGTGCCAGCACCGTATGGCGGACTAGCGGTTACAATGAGCAGTACTTC. Amino acids: CASTVWRTSGYNEQYF.